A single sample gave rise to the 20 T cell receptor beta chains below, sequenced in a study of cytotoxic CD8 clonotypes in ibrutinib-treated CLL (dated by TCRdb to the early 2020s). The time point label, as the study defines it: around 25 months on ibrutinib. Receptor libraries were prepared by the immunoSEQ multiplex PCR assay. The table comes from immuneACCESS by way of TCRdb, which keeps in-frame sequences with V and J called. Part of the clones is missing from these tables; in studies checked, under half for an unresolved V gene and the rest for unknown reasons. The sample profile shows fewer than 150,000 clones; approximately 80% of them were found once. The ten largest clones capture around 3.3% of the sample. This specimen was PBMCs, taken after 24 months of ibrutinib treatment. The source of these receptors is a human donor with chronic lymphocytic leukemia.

CDR3 nucleotide sequence: TGCGCCAGCAGCTTGGGACTCCTGGATCAGCCCCAGCATTTT. It encodes CASSLGLLDQPQHF. The rearrangement links TRBV5-1 to TRBJ1-5, with D hard to call. V gave up 0 bases and J gave up 5 bases, with 9 bases separating them. This CDR3 is 14 amino acids long. CDR1 is SGHRS, CDR2 YFSETQ, per germline.

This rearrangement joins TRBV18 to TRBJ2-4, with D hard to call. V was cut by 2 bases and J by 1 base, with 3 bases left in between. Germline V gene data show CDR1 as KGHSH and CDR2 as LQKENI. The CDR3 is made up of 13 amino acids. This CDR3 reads CASSPTAKNIQYF. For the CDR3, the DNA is TGTGCCAGCTCACCAACCGCCAAAAACATTCAGTACTTC.

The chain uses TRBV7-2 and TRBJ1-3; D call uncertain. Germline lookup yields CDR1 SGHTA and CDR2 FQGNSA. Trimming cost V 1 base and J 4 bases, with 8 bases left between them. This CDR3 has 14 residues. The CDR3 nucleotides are TGTGCCAGCAGCTTAGGACTTGCCGGAAACACCATATATTTT. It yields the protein CASSLGLAGNTIYF.

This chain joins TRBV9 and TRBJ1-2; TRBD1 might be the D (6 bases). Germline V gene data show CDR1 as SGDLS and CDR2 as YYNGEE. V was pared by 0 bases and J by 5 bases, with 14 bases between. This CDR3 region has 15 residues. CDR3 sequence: CASSVEGGREYGYTF. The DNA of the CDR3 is TGTGCCAGCAGCGTAGAGGGGGGGCGAGAGTATGGCTACACCTTC.

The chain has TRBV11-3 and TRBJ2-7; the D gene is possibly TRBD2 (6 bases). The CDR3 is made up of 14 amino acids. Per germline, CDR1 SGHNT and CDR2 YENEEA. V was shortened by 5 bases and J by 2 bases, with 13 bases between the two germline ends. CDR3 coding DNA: TGTGCCAGCAGCCGTGGATCTAGCGCCTACGAGCAGTACTTC. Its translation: CASSRGSSAYEQYF.

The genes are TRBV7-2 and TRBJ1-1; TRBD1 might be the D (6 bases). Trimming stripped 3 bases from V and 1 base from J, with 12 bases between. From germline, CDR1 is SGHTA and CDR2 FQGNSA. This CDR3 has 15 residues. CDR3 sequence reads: CASSFLGAWNTEAFF. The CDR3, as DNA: TGTGCCAGCAGCTTTTTGGGGGCCTGGAACACTGAAGCTTTCTTT.

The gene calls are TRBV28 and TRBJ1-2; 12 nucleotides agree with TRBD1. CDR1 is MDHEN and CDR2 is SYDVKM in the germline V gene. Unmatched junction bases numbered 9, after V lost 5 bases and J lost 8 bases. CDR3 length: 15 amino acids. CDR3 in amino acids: CASSAQGQGAGGYTF. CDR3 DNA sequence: TGTGCCAGCAGTGCACAGGGACAGGGGGCGGGCGGCTACACCTTC.

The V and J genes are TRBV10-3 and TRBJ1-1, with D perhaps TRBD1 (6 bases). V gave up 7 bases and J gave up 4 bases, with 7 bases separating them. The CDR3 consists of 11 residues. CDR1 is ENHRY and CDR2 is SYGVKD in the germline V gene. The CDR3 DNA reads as TGTGCCATCACCAGGGGCACTGAAGCTTTCTTT. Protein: CAITRGTEAFF.

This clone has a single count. CDR3 coding DNA: TGTGCCAGCAGCCGGACGCTCTCCTCAGAAGCTTTCTTT. Protein sequence: CASSRTLSSEAFF. The V call is TRBV25-1, the J call TRBJ1-1; D gene uncertain. Trimming stripped 6 bases from V and 8 bases from J, with 16 bases between. Germline CDR1 is MGHDK and CDR2 is SYGVNS. The CDR3 is 13 amino acids. Variable domain in full (rest from reference TRBV25-1 and TRBJ1-1): EADIYQTPRYLVIGTGKKITLECSQTMGHDKMYWYQQDPGMELHLIHYSYGVNSTEKGDLSSESTVSRIRTEHFPLTLESARPSHTSQYLCASSRTLSSEAFFGQGTRLTVV.

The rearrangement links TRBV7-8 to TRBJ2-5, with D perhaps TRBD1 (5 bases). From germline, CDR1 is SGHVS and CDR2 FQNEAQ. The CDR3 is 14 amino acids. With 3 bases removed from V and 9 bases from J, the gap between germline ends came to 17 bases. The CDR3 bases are TGTGCCAGCAGCTTTTATAACAGGCCCCAGTCCCAGTACTTC. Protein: CASSFYNRPQSQYF. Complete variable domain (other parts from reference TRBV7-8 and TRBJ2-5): GAGVSQSPRYKVAKRGQDVALRCDPISGHVSLFWYQQALGQGPEFLTYFQNEAQLDKSGLPSDRFFAERPEGSVSTLKIQRTQQEDSAVYLCASSFYNRPQSQYFGPGTRLLVL.

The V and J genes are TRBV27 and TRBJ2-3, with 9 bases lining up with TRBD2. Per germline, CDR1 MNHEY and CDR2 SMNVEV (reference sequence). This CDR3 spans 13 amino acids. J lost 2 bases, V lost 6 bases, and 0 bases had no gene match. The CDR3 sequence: CASRGLATDTQYF. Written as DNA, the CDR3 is TGTGCCAGCAGGGGACTAGCCACAGATACGCAGTATTTT.

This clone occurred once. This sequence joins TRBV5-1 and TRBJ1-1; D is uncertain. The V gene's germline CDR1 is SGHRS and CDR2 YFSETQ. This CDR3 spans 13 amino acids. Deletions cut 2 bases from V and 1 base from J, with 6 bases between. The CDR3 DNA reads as TGCGCCAGCAGCTTCGCTCAGAACACTGAAGCTTTCTTT. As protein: CASSFAQNTEAFF.

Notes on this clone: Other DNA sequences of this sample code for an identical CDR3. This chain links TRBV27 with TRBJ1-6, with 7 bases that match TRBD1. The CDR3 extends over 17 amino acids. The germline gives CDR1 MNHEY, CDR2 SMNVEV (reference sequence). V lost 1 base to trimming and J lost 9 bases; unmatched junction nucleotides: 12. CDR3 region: CASSLWTQQGWVSPLHF. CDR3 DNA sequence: TGTGCCAGCAGTTTATGGACCCAACAGGGGTGGGTTTCACCCCTCCACTTT.

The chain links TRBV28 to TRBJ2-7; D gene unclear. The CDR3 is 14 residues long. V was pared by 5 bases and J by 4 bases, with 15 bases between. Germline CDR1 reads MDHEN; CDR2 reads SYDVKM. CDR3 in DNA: TGTGCCAGCAGTCCCGCAGGCGCAGCATACGAGCAGTACTTC. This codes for CASSPAGAAYEQYF.

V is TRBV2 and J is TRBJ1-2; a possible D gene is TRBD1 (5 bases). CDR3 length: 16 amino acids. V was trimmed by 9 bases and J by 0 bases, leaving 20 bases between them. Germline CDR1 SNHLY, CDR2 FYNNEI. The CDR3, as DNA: TGTGCCAGATTTGCACCGCACAGGAGCTCTAACTATGGCTACACCTTC. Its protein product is CARFAPHRSSNYGYTF.

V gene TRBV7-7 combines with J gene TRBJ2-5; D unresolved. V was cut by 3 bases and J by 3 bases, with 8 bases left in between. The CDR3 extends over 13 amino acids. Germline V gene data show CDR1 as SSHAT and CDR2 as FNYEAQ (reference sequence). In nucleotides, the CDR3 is TGTGCCAGCAGCTTCGGCAGGAAAGAGACCCAGTACTTC. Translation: CASSFGRKETQYF.

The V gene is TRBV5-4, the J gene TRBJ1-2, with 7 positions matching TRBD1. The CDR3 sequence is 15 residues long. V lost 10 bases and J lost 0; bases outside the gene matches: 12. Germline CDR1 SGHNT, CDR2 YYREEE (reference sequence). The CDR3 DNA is TGTGCCGGGACATGGGGACAGATAGCTAACTATGGCTACACCTTC. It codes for CAGTWGQIANYGYTF.

This CDR3 is CASSEVPGQGYGYTF. CDR3 coding DNA: TGTGCCAGCAGTGAAGTCCCGGGACAAGGATATGGCTACACCTTC. V and J are TRBV6-1 and TRBJ1-2, with D possibly matching TRBD1 (6 bases). Germline V gives CDR1 MNHNS, CDR2 SASEGT. This CDR3 comprises 15 residues. V was shortened by 1 base and J by 5 bases, with 14 bases between the two germline ends.

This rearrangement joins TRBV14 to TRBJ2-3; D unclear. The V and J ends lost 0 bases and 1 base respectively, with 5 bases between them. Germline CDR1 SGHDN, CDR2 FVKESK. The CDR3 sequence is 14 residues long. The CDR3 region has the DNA TGTGCCAGCAGCCAAGACCTACGCACAGATACGCAGTATTTT. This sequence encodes CASSQDLRTDTQYF. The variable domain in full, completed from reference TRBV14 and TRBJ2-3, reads EAGVTQFPSHSVIEKGQTVTLRCDPISGHDNLYWYRRVMGKEIKFLLHFVKESKQDESGMPNNRFLAERTGGTYSTLKVQPAELEDSGVYFCASSQDLRTDTQYFGPGTRLTVL.

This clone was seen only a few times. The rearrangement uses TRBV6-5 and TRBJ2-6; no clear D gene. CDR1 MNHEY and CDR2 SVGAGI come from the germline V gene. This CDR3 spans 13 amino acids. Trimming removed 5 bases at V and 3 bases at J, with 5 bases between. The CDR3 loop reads CASSRGGANVLTF. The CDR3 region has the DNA TGTGCCAGCAGTCGCGGTGGGGCCAACGTCCTGACTTTC.